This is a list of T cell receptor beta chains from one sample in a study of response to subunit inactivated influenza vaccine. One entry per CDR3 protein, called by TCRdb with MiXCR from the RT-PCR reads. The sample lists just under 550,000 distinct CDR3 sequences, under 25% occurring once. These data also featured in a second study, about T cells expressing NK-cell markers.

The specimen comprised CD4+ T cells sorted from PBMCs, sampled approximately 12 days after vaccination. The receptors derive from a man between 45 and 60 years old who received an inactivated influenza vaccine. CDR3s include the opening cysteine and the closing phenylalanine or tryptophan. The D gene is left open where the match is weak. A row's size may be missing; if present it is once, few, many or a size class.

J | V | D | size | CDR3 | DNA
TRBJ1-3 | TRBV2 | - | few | CASSEGRLSGNTIYF | TGTGCCAGCAGTGAGGGCAGGCTCTCTGGAAACACCATATATTTT
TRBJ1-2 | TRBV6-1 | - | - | CASSGHMNYGYTF | TGTGCCAGCAGTGGACATATGAACTATGGCTACACCTTC
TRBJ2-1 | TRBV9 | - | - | CASSVEPLSDEQFF | TGTGCCAGCAGCGTAGAACCCCTCAGCGATGAGCAGTTCTTC
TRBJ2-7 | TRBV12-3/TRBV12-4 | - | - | CASRPRALGEQYF | TGTGCCAGCAGACCTAGGGCTCTCGGCGAGCAGTACTTC
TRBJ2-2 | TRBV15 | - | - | CATSRDVGTSGGELFF | TGTGCCACCAGCAGAGATGTTGGAACCAGCGGCGGGGAGCTGTTTTTT
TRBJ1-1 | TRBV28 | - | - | CASLPGRARTEAFF | TGTGCCAGCCTACCAGGCAGGGCGAGGACTGAAGCTTTCTTT
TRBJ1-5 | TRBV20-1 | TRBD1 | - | CSARGMGTGIQPQHF | TGCAGTGCTAGAGGTATGGGGACAGGGATCCAGCCCCAGCATTTT
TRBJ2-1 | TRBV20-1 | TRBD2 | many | CSAKGLDSYNEQFF | TGCAGTGCAAAAGGACTAGACTCCTACAATGAGCAGTTCTTC
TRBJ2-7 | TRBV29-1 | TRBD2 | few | CSATSGSYEQYF | TGCAGCGCGACTAGCGGGTCCTACGAGCAGTACTTC
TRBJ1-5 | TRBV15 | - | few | CATSDILGTNQPQHF | TGTGCCACCAGCGATATCCTGGGGACCAATCAGCCCCAGCATTTT
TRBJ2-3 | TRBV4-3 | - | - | CASSQDAARTDTQYF | TGCGCCAGCAGCCAAGACGCCGCTCGCACAGATACGCAGTATTTT
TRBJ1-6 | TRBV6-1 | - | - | CASLEGGSYNSPLHF | TGTGCCAGCCTTGAAGGGGGCTCCTATAATTCACCCCTCCACTTT
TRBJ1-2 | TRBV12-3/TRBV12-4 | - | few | CASSLEGLLRRGYTF | TGTGCCAGCAGTTTGGAGGGCCTCCTCAGACGTGGCTACACCTTC
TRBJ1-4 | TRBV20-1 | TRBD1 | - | CSATPASGGVREKLFF | TGCAGTGCTACCCCGGCATCAGGGGGCGTAAGGGAGAAACTGTTTTTT
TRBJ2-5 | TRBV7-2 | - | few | CASSFTAQETQYF | TGTGCCAGCAGCTTCACAGCCCAAGAGACCCAGTACTTC
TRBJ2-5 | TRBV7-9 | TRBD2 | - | CASSLVGLAGRETQYF | TGTGCCAGCAGCTTAGTCGGTCTAGCGGGACGAGAGACCCAGTACTTC
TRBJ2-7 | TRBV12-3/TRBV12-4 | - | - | CASSLRQNSYEQYF | TGTGCCAGCAGTTTACGTCAGAACTCCTACGAGCAGTACTTC
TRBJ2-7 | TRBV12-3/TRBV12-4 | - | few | CASSPNPRGYEQYF | TGTGCCAGCAGTCCCAACCCGAGGGGTTACGAGCAGTACTTC
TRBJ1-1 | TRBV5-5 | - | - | CASSLGFASEAFF | TGTGCCAGCAGCTTGGGGTTCGCCTCTGAAGCTTTCTTT
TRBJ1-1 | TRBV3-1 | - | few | CASSSRPAGTEAFF | TGTGCCAGCAGCTCCCGACCGGCGGGGACTGAAGCTTTCTTT
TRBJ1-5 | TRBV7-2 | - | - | CASSSDWGLQPQHF | TGTGCCAGCAGCTCAGACTGGGGGTTGCAGCCCCAGCATTTT
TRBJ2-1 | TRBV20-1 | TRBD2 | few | CSGLPGLLYNEQFF | TGCAGTGGACTACCGGGACTACTCTACAATGAGCAGTTCTTC
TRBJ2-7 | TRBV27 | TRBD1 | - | CASSSTGQISLKYEQYF | TGTGCCAGCAGTTCGACGGGACAGATCTCCCTTAAATACGAGCAGTACTTC
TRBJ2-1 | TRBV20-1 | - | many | CSAGRSYNEQFF | TGCAGTGCAGGACGTTCCTACAATGAGCAGTTCTTC
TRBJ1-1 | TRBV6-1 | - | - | CASARGLDTEAFF | TGTGCCAGCGCGCGGGGGCTCGACACTGAAGCTTTCTTT
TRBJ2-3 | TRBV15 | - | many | CATSRGGLDTQYF | TGTGCCACCAGCAGAGGGGGGCTAGATACGCAGTATTTT
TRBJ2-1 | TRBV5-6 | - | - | CASSWDENEQFF | TGTGCCAGCAGCTGGGACGAGAATGAGCAGTTCTTC
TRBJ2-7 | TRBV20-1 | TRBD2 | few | CSANEGLAKGEYF | TGCAGTGCTAATGAAGGACTAGCCAAAGGGGAGTACTTC
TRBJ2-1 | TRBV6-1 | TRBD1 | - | CASSSRQGNEQFF | TGTGCCAGCAGCTCAAGACAGGGCAATGAGCAGTTCTTC